Below, 21 T cell receptor beta chains from the same sample are listed, as sequenced in a study of cytomegalovirus exposure and HLA in healthy donors. Researchers ran the PCR with 60 Vbeta and 13 Jbeta primers. TCRdb keeps only in-frame clones here, not all; method: immunoSEQ multiplex PCR. The sample has about 190,000 clones, around 85% seen once; the top ten hold 1%. Sequenced sample: PBMCs. Every receptor here comes from a boy aged 2 to 10 in good health and CMV-seronegative.

This sequence joins TRBV10-2 and TRBJ2-1; TRBD2 is a possible D gene (6 bases). The germline V gene has CDR1 WSHSY and CDR2 SAAADI. V was shortened by 3 bases and J by 2 bases, with 14 bases between the two germline ends. This CDR3 region has 16 residues. The CDR3 bases are TGCGCCAGCAGTGATTTGAGGAGGGGCACCTACAATGAGCAGTTCTTC. Protein: CASSDLRRGTYNEQFF.

The chain recombines TRBV2 with TRBJ2-5; D may be TRBD1 (6 bases). Germline V CDR1 and CDR2: SNHLY, FYNNEI. The CDR3 has 13 residues. The V end lost 9 bases, the J end lost 5 bases, and 16 bases lay between the germline ends. DNA of the CDR3: TGTGCCAGAGGGCCCTTTAGGGGGGAGACCCAGTACTTC. This codes for CARGPFRGETQYF.

The rearrangement links TRBV2 to TRBJ2-7; possible D gene TRBD1, 6 bases. V was shortened by 3 bases and J by 0 bases, with 9 bases between the two germline ends. The germline CDR1 and CDR2 sequences are SNHLY and FYNNEI. The CDR3 is 14 residues long. CDR3 region: CASSDQDSSYEQYF. CDR3 nucleotides: TGTGCCAGCAGTGATCAGGACAGCTCCTACGAGCAGTACTTC.

In DNA form, the CDR3 reads TGTGCCAGCCAAACACCCCCCGGGAGCACAGATACGCAGTATTTT. As protein: CASQTPPGSTDTQYF. V gene TRBV18 combines with J gene TRBJ2-3; D is undetermined. Germline V CDR1 and CDR2: KGHSH, LQKENI. The V and J ends lost 8 bases and 0 bases respectively, with 15 bases between them. This CDR3 has 15 residues.

This clone has a handful of counts. The chain uses TRBV6-1 and TRBJ2-7; 11 bases fit TRBD1. The CDR3 runs 16 residues. Germline-derived CDR1 and CDR2 are MNHNS and SASEGT. With V trimmed by 1 base and J by 4 bases, 6 bases remained unmatched. The chain's CDR3 is CASSEGEGTGGYEQYV. The CDR3 nucleotides are TGTGCCAGCAGTGAAGGGGAGGGGACAGGGGGTTACGAGCAGTACGTC.

The DNA of the CDR3 is TGCAGCGTCGGAGACGGGTACGAGCAGTACTTC. It specifies CSVGDGYEQYF. This chain uses TRBV29-1 with TRBJ2-7, with unresolved D. The germline V gene encodes CDR1 SQVTM and CDR2 ANQGSEA. This CDR3 comprises 11 residues. V was pared by 6 bases and J by 4 bases, with 10 bases between.

This chain joins TRBV7-2 and TRBJ2-3; 8 bases are shared with TRBD1. V gave up 0 bases and J gave up 3 bases; unmatched junction bases: 2. The CDR3 consists of 15 residues. Germline CDR1 reads SGHTA; CDR2 reads FQGNSA. In nucleotides, the CDR3 is TGTGCCAGCAGCTTAGCAGGGGACAGGACAGATACGCAGTATTTT. Amino acid sequence: CASSLAGDRTDTQYF.

A single count supports this clone. This chain links TRBV7-9 with TRBJ2-7; unclear D gene. Looked up from germline, CDR1 is SEHNR and CDR2 is FQNEAQ (reference sequence). Trimming cost V 1 base and J 0 bases, with 10 bases left between them. The CDR3 contains 15 residues. This CDR3 reads CASSLVSGDSYEQYV. DNA of the CDR3: TGTGCCAGCAGCTTAGTATCGGGTGACTCCTACGAGCAGTACGTC.

The V and J genes are TRBV7-3 and TRBJ2-3; possible D gene TRBD2, 6 bases. CDR3 length: 15 residues. CDR1 and CDR2 (germline): SGHTA, FQGTGA. Trimming stripped 0 bases from V and 2 bases from J, with 9 bases between. The CDR3 bases are TGTGCCAGCAGCTTAACTGCGGGAAACACAGATACGCAGTATTTT. It codes for CASSLTAGNTDTQYF.

The chain employs TRBV6-1 and TRBJ2-3; 10 bases match TRBD2. Germline trimming cut 3 bases from V and 5 bases from J; bases unmatched to any gene: 5. The germline gives CDR1 MNHNS, CDR2 SASEGT. This CDR3 is built from 15 residues. DNA of the CDR3: TGTGCCAGCAGTGACCTAGCGGGGGTTGAAGATACGCAGTATTTT. Protein sequence: CASSDLAGVEDTQYF.

This sequence joins TRBV6-5 and TRBJ1-1; TRBD1 is a possible D gene (5 bases). This CDR3 has 13 amino acids. The V end was cut by 2 bases, the J end by 5 bases, with 9 bases between. From germline, CDR1 is MNHEY and CDR2 SVGAGI. The CDR3 here is CASSYGGGTEAFF. DNA for the CDR3: TGTGCCAGCAGTTACGGGGGGGGAACTGAAGCTTTCTTT.

The chain has TRBV27 and TRBJ1-2; maybe TRBD1 (6 bases). Trimming shortened V by 0 bases and J by 7 bases, and 9 bases separated the two germline ends. The CDR3 has 13 residues. Per germline, CDR1 MNHEY and CDR2 SMNVEV (reference sequence). CDR3 amino acids: CASSLSTGGGYTF. The CDR3 nucleotides are TGTGCCAGCAGTTTATCGACAGGTGGTGGCTACACCTTC.

This clone has just a few counts. The chain has TRBV7-2 and TRBJ1-3, with D possibly being TRBD1 (6 bases). In germline, CDR1 is SGHTA, CDR2 FQGNSA. Trimming left V 4 bases short and J 11 bases short, with 12 bases between. CDR3 length: 12 amino acids. The CDR3 coding sequence is TGTGCCAGCAGCTCCCGGGGGGCCGCCATATATTTT. Its protein product is CASSSRGAAIYF.

The V gene is TRBV9, the J gene TRBJ2-1; 7 bases line up with TRBD1. The CDR3 has 17 residues. Germline V gives CDR1 SGDLS, CDR2 YYNGEE. Germline trimming cut 3 bases from V and 6 bases from J; bases unmatched to any gene: 15. In nucleotides, the CDR3 is TGTGCCAGCAGCGCGGGGCCGACTGCTCACAGGGGCAATGAGCAGTTCTTC. Its translation is CASSAGPTAHRGNEQFF.

The V call is TRBV28, the J call TRBJ2-4; D uncertain. V was clipped by 3 bases and J by 3 bases, with 12 bases between them. Germline V gives CDR1 MDHEN, CDR2 SYDVKM. The CDR3 runs to 15 residues. The CDR3 loop reads CASSLSQRGKNIQYF. The DNA of the CDR3 is TGTGCCAGCAGTTTGAGTCAACGTGGCAAAAACATTCAGTACTTC.

The chain combines TRBV30 with TRBJ1-4; D call uncertain. Germline V lookup: CDR1 GTSNPN, CDR2 SVGIG (reference sequence). V shed 4 bases and J shed 8 bases, with 8 bases lying between them. This CDR3 has 11 residues. CDR3 sequence: CAWMELEKLFF. Written as DNA, the CDR3 is TGTGCCTGGATGGAGCTAGAAAAACTGTTTTTT.

V is TRBV28 and J is TRBJ1-1; D gene uncertain. V was clipped by 3 bases and J by 1 base, with 6 bases between them. The germline CDR1 and CDR2 sequences are MDHEN and SYDVKM. The CDR3 length is 13 residues. CDR3 nucleotides: TGTGCCAGCAGTTTCGCGGGGAACACTGAAGCTTTCTTT. Encoded protein: CASSFAGNTEAFF.

The CDR3 is CASSQGLAGVGWNGYTF. CDR3 in DNA: TGCGCCAGCAGCCAAGGCCTTGCAGGGGTTGGATGGAATGGCTACACCTTC. V gene TRBV4-1 combines with J gene TRBJ1-2; tentatively, D is TRBD1 (6 bases). Trimming removed 1 base from V and 6 bases from J, with 21 bases in between. The V gene's germline CDR1 is MGHRA and CDR2 YSYEKL. This CDR3 has 17 amino acids.

The chain links TRBV14 to TRBJ1-1; D uncertain. V was shortened by 1 base and J by 2 bases, with 5 bases between the two germline ends. This CDR3 contains 13 residues. Germline V CDR1 and CDR2: SGHDN, FVKESK. The chain's CDR3 is CASSQVVNTEAFF. The CDR3 DNA reads TGTGCCAGCAGCCAAGTAGTTAACACTGAAGCTTTCTTT.

This chain connects TRBV11-2 to TRBJ2-5; D is ambiguous. V was clipped by 5 bases and J by 7 bases, with 14 bases between them. CDR3 length equals 13 residues. Looked up from germline, CDR1 is SGHAT and CDR2 is FQNNGV. The CDR3 DNA reads TGTGCCAGCAGCCGCCCCTCCGGTGGGACCCAGTACTTC. It yields the protein CASSRPSGGTQYF.

V is TRBV2 and J is TRBJ2-6; a possible D gene is TRBD2 (6 bases). CDR1 and CDR2 from the germline V gene are SNHLY and FYNNEI. CDR3 size: 15 residues. V was pared by 4 bases and J by 2 bases, with 9 bases between. DNA of the CDR3: TGTGCCAGCAGTGTGGGGGGACCTGGGGCCAACGTCCTGACTTTC. Residues: CASSVGGPGANVLTF.